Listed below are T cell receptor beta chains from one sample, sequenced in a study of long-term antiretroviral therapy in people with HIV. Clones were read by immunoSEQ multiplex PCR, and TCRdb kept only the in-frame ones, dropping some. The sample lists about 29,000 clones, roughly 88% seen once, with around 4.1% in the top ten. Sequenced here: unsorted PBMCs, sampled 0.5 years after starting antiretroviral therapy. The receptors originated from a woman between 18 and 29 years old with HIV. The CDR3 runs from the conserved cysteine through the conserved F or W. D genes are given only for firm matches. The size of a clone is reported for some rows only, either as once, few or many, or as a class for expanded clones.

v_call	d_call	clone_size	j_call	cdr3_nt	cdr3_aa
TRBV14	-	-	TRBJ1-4	TGTGCCAGCACCAAAAGTGTTGGTGAAAAACTGTTTTTT	CASTKSVGEKLFF
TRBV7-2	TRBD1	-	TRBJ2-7	TGTGCCAGCAGCTCACCCGGGACAGGGGTCTACGAGCAGTACTTC	CASSSPGTGVYEQYF
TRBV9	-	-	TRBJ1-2	TGTGCCAGCAGCTCCGGGCCCCAAGGCTATGGCTACACCTTC	CASSSGPQGYGYTF
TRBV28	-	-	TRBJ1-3	TGTGCCAGCAGTGAGGGGGGGAGCTCTGGAAACACCATATATTTT	CASSEGGSSGNTIYF
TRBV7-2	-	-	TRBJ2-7	TGTGCCAGCAGCCCCCTAGGATACGAGCAGTACTTC	CASSPLGYEQYF
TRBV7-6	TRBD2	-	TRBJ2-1	TGTGCCAGCAGCTCGACTAGCGGGAGGGCCTCCTACAATGAGCAGTTCTTC	CASSSTSGRASYNEQFF
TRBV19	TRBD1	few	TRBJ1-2	TGTGCCAGTAGCCCAGGGGGGGTAAATGGCTACACCTTC	CASSPGGVNGYTF
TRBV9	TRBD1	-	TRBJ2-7	TGTGCCAGCAGCGCCCGGGACAGGCGGGAGCAGTACTTC	CASSARDRREQYF
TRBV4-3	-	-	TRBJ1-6	TGCGCCAGCAGCCAAGATCTCCCGGGCGGACTATTCTATAATTCACCCCTCCACTTT	CASSQDLPGGLFYNSPLHF
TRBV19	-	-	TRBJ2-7	TGTGCCAGTAGTATAGCAGCTGGCGAGCAGTACTTC	CASSIAAGEQYF
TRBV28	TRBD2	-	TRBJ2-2	TGTGCCAGCAGTTTACCCCTAGCGGGGGACACCGGGGAGCTGTTTTTT	CASSLPLAGDTGELFF
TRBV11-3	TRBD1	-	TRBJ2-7	TGTGCCAGCAGCTCCACCGGGACAGGGCTTACGGAGCAGTACTTC	CASSSTGTGLTEQYF
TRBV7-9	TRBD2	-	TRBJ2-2	TGTGCCAGCAGCTCGACTAGCGGGGCCGGGGAGCTGTTTTTT	CASSSTSGAGELFF
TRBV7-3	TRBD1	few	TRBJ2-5	TGTGCCAGCAGCGGCGAGGACAGGGGGAAGGAAGAGACCCAGTACTTC	CASSGEDRGKEETQYF
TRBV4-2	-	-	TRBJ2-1	TGTGCCAGCAGCCAACTGGGGGAGCGCGATGAGCAGTTCTTC	CASSQLGERDEQFF
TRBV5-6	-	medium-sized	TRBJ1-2	TGTGCCAGCAGCTCCCACAGGGATATGGGCGGCTACACCTTC	CASSSHRDMGGYTF
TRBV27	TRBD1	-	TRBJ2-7	TGTGCCAGCAGTTTATCCGGGACAGGGAAGTACGAGCAGTACTTC	CASSLSGTGKYEQYF
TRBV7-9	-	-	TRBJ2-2	TGTGCCAGCAGCGCCGGGACCTCCTTGAACACCGGGGAGCTGTTTTTT	CASSAGTSLNTGELFF
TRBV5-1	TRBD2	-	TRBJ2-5	TGCGCCAGCAGCCGGGTACTAGCGGGATTGGAAGAGACCCAGTACTTC	CASSRVLAGLEETQYF
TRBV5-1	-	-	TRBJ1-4	TGCGCCAGCAGCTTGGTGGCAGGGGCGTTTCGGGGTGAAAAACTGTTTTTT	CASSLVAGAFRGEKLFF
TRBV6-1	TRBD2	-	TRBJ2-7	TGTGCCAGCAGTGAACCGACAGCGGGAACCTACGAGCAGTACTTC	CASSEPTAGTYEQYF
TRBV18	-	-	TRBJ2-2	TGTGCCAGCTCACCACCCGACCAGAAGCTGTTTTTT	CASSPPDQKLFF
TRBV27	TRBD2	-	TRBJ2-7	TGTGCCAGCAGTACTAGCGGTAACGAGCAGTACTTC	CASSTSGNEQYF
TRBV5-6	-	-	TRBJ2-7	TGTGCCAGCAATAGGGGTCAGGGTTCGTACGAGCAGTACTTC	CASNRGQGSYEQYF
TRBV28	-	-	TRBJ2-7	TGTGCCAGCAGCTTACGGGAGCAGTACTTC	CASSLREQYF
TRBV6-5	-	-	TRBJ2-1	TGTGCCAGCAGTTACACAGGGAACTACAATGAGCAGTTCTTC	CASSYTGNYNEQFF
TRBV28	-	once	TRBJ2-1	TGTGCCAGCAGTTTACCCGCCAATGAGCAGTTCTTC	CASSLPANEQFF
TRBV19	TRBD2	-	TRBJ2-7	TGTGCCAGTAGTATAAACGGGAGGGCCTACGAGCAGTACTTC	CASSINGRAYEQYF
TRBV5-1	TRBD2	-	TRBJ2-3	TGCGCCAGCAGCACGACTAGCGGGAGACCTTTTGGGCCCGAAGATACGCAGTATTTT	CASSTTSGRPFGPEDTQYF